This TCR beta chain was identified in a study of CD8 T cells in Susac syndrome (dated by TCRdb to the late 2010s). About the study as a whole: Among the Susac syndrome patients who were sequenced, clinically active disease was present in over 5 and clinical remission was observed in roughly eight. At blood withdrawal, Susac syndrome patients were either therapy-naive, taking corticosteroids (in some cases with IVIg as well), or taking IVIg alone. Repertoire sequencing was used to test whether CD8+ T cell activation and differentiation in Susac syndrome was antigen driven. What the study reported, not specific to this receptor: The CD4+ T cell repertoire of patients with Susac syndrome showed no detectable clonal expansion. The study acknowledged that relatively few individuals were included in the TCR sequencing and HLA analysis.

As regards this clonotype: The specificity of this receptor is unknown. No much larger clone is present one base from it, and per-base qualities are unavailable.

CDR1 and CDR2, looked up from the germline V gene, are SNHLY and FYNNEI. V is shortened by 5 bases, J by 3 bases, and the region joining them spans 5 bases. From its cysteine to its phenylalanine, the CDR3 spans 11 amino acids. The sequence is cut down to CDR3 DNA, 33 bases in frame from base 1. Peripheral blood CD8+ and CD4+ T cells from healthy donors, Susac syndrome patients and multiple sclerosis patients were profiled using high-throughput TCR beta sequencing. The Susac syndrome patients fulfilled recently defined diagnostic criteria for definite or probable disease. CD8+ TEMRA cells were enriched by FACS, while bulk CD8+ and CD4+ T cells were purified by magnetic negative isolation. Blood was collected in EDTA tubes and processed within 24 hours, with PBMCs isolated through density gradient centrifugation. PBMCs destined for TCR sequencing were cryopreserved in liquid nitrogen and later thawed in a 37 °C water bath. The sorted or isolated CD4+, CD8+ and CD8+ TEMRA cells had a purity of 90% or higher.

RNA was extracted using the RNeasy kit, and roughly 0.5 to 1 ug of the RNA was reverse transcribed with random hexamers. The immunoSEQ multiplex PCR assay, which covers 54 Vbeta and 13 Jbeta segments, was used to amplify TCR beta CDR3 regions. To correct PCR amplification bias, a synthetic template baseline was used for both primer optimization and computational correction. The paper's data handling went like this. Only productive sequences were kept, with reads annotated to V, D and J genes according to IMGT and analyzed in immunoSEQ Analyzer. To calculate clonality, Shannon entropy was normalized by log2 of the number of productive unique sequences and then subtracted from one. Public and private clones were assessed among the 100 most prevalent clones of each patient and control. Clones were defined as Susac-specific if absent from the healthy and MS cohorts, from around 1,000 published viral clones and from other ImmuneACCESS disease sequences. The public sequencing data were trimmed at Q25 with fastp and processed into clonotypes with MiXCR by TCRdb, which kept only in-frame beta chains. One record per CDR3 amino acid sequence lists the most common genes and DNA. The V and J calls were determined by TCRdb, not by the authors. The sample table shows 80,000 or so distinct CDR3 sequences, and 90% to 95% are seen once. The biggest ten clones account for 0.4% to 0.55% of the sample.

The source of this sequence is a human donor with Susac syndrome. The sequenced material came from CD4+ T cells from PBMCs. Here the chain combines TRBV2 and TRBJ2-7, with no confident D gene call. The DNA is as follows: TGTGCCAGCAGTAAGCTCTACGAGCAGTACTTC. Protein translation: CASSKLYEQYF.